This is a list of T cell receptor beta chains from one sample in a study of T cells generated in artificial thymic organoids. Using its own MiXCR run on the 5' RACE reads, TCRdb lists one record per CDR3 protein. The sample lists thousands of distinct CDR3 sequences, about a sixth seen once, with 1.4% to 1.5% in the top ten. Sequenced material: naive CD8+ T cells from the thymus. The receptors derive from a human donor who gave cord blood stem cells for thymic organoid culture, a cardiac surgery patient who gave postnatal thymus, or a blood donor (not recorded which). Both conserved end residues are part of each CDR3. D genes are given only for firm matches. Rows give clone size only sometimes, using once, few, many, or a class for an expanded clone.

- medium-sized TRBJ2-7 TRBV28 CASRRAWISYEQYF TGTGCCAGCAGGAGAGCGTGGATTTCCTACGAGCAGTACTTC
- - TRBJ1-5 TRBV6-2/TRBV6-3 CASSRGVGQPQHF TGTGCCAGCAGTCGGGGAGTAGGTCAGCCCCAGCATTTT
- many TRBJ1-1 TRBV27 CASSLGGETEAFF TGTGCCAGCAGTTTAGGGGGGGAAACTGAAGCTTTCTTT
- many TRBJ1-5 TRBV15 CATSRKTDSNQPQHF TGTGCCACCAGCAGGAAGACAGATAGCAATCAGCCCCAGCATTTT
- few TRBJ1-5 TRBV27 CASSLSGRPSNQPQHF TGTGCCAGCAGTTTATCCGGCAGGCCCAGCAATCAGCCCCAGCATTTT
- few TRBJ1-2 TRBV12-3/TRBV12-4 CASSPGPGAILYGYTF TGTGCCAGCAGTCCGGGGCCTGGTGCGATCCTCTATGGCTACACCTTC
- medium-sized TRBJ2-1 TRBV20-1 CSASITTTNEQFF TGCAGTGCTAGTATTACGACCACCAATGAGCAGTTCTTC
- medium-sized TRBJ2-4 TRBV7-2 CASSLGFAKNIQYF TGTGCCAGCAGCTTAGGGTTTGCCAAAAACATTCAGTACTTC
TRBD1 - TRBJ2-1 TRBV10-2 CASSETGGSYNEQFF TGCGCCAGCAGCGAGACAGGGGGTTCCTACAATGAGCAGTTCTTC
TRBD2 - TRBJ2-3 TRBV3-1 CASSPVIAGGPVADTQYF TGTGCCAGCAGCCCCGTGATTGCGGGGGGGCCGGTCGCAGATACGCAGTATTTT
TRBD1 - TRBJ1-4 TRBV6-1 CAISDIVLRDRDGEKLFF TGTGCCATCAGTGACATTGTTCTGCGGGACAGGGATGGGGAAAAACTGTTTTTT
- - TRBJ1-2 TRBV13 CASSLGLGGDGYTF TGTGCCAGCAGCTTAGGCCTTGGCGGGGATGGCTACACCTTC
- - TRBJ2-7 TRBV5-4 CASSSQSSYEQYF TGTGCCAGCAGCTCCCAAAGCTCCTACGAGCAGTACTTC
TRBD2 medium-sized TRBJ2-3 TRBV29-1 CSVQHGRGLSTDTQYF TGCAGCGTCCAACATGGGAGGGGATTGAGCACAGATACGCAGTATTTT
TRBD2 few TRBJ2-7 TRBV7-9 CASSLESGLAIDEQYF TGTGCCAGCAGCTTAGAATCGGGACTAGCGATCGACGAGCAGTACTTC
TRBD2 few TRBJ2-1 TRBV27 CASSFGPSRTGGSGNEQFF TGTGCCAGCAGTTTTGGTCCCTCTCGGACGGGAGGTTCGGGGAATGAGCAGTTCTTC
- - TRBJ2-1 TRBV21-1 CASSKSGRSSYNEQFF TGTGCCAGCAGCAAGTCGGGACGGAGCTCCTACAATGAGCAGTTCTTC
- medium-sized TRBJ1-5 TRBV27 CASRQNSNQPQHF TGTGCCAGCAGACAGAATAGCAATCAGCCCCAGCATTTT
TRBD2 many TRBJ2-1 TRBV20-1 CSAPGLARLFNEQFF TGCAGTGCCCCGGGACTAGCTAGACTTTTCAATGAGCAGTTCTTC
- many TRBJ2-1 TRBV6-4 CASSPWPQESDEQFF TGTGCCAGCAGTCCCTGGCCCCAAGAGAGTGATGAGCAGTTCTTC
- - TRBJ2-1 TRBV28 CASSSRPSAYNEQFF TGTGCCAGCAGCTCACGCCCGAGTGCCTACAATGAGCAGTTCTTC
TRBD1 medium-sized TRBJ1-1 TRBV7-9 CASSGDRMNTEAFF TGTGCCAGCAGCGGGGACAGAATGAACACTGAAGCTTTCTTT
- few TRBJ1-2 TRBV6-6 CASSYQGTGGYTF TGTGCCAGCAGTTACCAGGGGACGGGTGGCTACACCTTC
- many TRBJ1-6 TRBV5-5 CASSPGILYPPLHF TGTGCCAGCAGCCCCGGGATACTCTATCCACCCCTCCACTTT
- - TRBJ2-1 TRBV4-1 CASSQRGKYNEQFF TGCGCCAGCAGCCAACGGGGCAAATACAATGAGCAGTTCTTC
- - TRBJ2-1 TRBV4-1 CASSSTHRVVGHNERFF TGCGCCAGCAGCTCAACCCACCGTGTAGTTGGTCACAATGAGCGGTTCTTC
- few TRBJ2-7 TRBV5-5 CASSFQGPPRYEQYF TGTGCCAGCAGCTTCCAGGGGCCCCCAAGGTACGAGCAGTACTTC
- many TRBJ1-2 TRBV4-3 CASSPAGRANYGYTF TGCGCCAGCAGCCCAGCGGGGAGAGCTAACTATGGCTACACCTTC